Listed below are T cell receptor beta chains from one sample, sequenced in a study of T cell responses to AZD1222 COVID-19 vaccine. Produced via immunoSEQ multiplex PCR; TCRdb's table is partial and in-frame only. This sample has roughly 120,000 clones; 70% to 90% occur once, and the top ten carry approximately 3.4%. This sample comprised peripheral blood, obtained 28 days after the second AZD1222 dose. These receptors came from an adult who received the AZD1222 COVID-19 vaccine. Each CDR3 is given with its conserved first and last residue. A D gene is named only where the DNA matches it firmly. Clone size is given for some rows only: seen once, a few or many times, or a class if the clone is expanded.

TGTGCCAGCAGCCCTGACAGGGGTACAGATACGCAGTATTTT	CASSPDRGTDTQYF	TRBV16	TRBJ2-3	TRBD1	few
TGTGCCAGCGCGAGAGGGCCACAGGGACTGTTTTTT	CASARGPQGLFF	TRBV25-1	TRBJ1-4	-	-
TGTGCCAGCAGCTTGCGTTTGGATCAGCCCCAGCATTTT	CASSLRLDQPQHF	TRBV7-8	TRBJ1-5	-	-
TGTGCCAGTAGACAGAACTCTAACGACGAGCAGTACTTC	CASRQNSNDEQYF	TRBV19	TRBJ2-7	-	-
TGTGCCAGCAGCTTACTTCTCGGGGTGAGAGATACGCAGTATTTT	CASSLLLGVRDTQYF	TRBV11-1	TRBJ2-3	-	-
TGTGCCAGCAGCTTAGGAGGGTGGGCCAATGAGCAGTTCTTC	CASSLGGWANEQFF	TRBV5-5	TRBJ2-1	-	-
TGTGCCAGCAGCTCCACAGGTGAAAAACTGTTTTTT	CASSSTGEKLFF	TRBV7-9	TRBJ1-4	-	-
TGTGCCAGCAGTCTACAGGGAGTGGAGACCCAGTACTTC	CASSLQGVETQYF	TRBV6-2/TRBV6-3	TRBJ2-5	-	-
TGTGCCAGCAGCTTAGCCGGGCAGGAACTCCTAAACTATGGCTACACCTTC	CASSLAGQELLNYGYTF	TRBV7-2	TRBJ1-2	-	-
TGTGCCAGCAGCTTAAGGGGACTAGCGGACCGGGACAATGAGCAGTTCTTC	CASSLRGLADRDNEQFF	TRBV7-3	TRBJ2-1	TRBD2	-
TGTGCCAGTAGGCCCCTAACGGGCTCTGGAAACACCATATATTTT	CASRPLTGSGNTIYF	TRBV11-2	TRBJ1-3	-	-
TGTGCCAGCAGCTTATCGGCCAACGAGCAGTACTTC	CASSLSANEQYF	TRBV7-9	TRBJ2-7	-	once
TGTGCCACCAGCAGCCGGACAGGGGGGATCTACGAGCAGTACTTC	CATSSRTGGIYEQYF	TRBV15	TRBJ2-7	TRBD1	-
TGTGCCAGCAGTTACTCGACGACAGGGACCGTGGGCTACACCTTC	CASSYSTTGTVGYTF	TRBV6-2/TRBV6-3	TRBJ1-2	TRBD1	-
TGTGCCACCTCCGGCACAGGGGTAGGGAACACTGAAGCTTTCTTT	CATSGTGVGNTEAFF	TRBV24-1	TRBJ1-1	TRBD1	-
TGTGCCAGCAGTTCCCTCGGGACAGAAGAGACCCAGTACTTC	CASSSLGTEETQYF	TRBV6-5	TRBJ2-5	TRBD1	-
TGTGCCAGCAGTTACCTGGACACCGCCTACGAGCAGTACTTC	CASSYLDTAYEQYF	TRBV6-2/TRBV6-3	TRBJ2-7	-	-
TGTGCCAGCAGCTTAGGGTATCTGGACGAGGGCAACGAGCAGTACTTC	CASSLGYLDEGNEQYF	TRBV11-3	TRBJ2-7	-	-
TGTGCCAGCAGCGTAGAGAACAGCTCTGGAAACACCATATATTTT	CASSVENSSGNTIYF	TRBV9	TRBJ1-3	-	-
TGTGCCAGCAGTGAGCAGGGGGCGCTCAATGAGCAGTTCTTC	CASSEQGALNEQFF	TRBV6-4	TRBJ2-1	TRBD1	-
TGTGCCAGCAGTTTGGGCTCCTGGATGAACACTGAAGCTTTCTTT	CASSLGSWMNTEAFF	TRBV28	TRBJ1-1	-	-
TGTGCCAGCAGCTTAGAGCCGGGGGCGGTGCAGTACTTC	CASSLEPGAVQYF	TRBV11-2	TRBJ2-7	-	-
TGTGCCAGCTCACGCTCGGGACAGGCTAACACTGAAGCTTTCTTT	CASSRSGQANTEAFF	TRBV18	TRBJ1-1	TRBD1	-
TGTGCCAGCAGCTTTATAAGCACTGAAGCTTTCTTT	CASSFISTEAFF	TRBV7-2	TRBJ1-1	-	-